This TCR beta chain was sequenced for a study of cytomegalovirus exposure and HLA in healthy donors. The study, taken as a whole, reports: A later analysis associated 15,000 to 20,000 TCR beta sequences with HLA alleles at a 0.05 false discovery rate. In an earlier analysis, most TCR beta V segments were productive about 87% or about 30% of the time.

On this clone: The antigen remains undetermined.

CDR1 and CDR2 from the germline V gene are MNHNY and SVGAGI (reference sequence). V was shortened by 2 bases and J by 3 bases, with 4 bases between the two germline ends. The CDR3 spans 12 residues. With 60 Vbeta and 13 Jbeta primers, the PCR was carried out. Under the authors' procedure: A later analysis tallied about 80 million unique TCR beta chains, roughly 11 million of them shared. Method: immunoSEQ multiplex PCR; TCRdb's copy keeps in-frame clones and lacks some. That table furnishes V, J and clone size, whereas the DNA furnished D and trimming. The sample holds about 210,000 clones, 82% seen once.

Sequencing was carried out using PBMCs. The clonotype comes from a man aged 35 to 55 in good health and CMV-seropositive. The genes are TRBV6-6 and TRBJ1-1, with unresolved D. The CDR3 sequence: CASSYLDTEAFF. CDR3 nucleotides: TGTGCCAGCAGTTACCTAGACACTGAAGCTTTCTTT.